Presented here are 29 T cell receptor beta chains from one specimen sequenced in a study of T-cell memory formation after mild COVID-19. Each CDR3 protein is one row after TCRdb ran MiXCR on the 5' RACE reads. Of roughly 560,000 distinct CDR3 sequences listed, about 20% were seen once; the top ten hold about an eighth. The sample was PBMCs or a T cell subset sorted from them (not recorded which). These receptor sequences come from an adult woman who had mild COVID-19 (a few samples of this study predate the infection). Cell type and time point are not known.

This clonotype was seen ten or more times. This CDR3 reads CASSLGGGPYNEQFF. In nucleotides, the CDR3 is TGTGCCAGCAGTTTAGGGGGGGGGCCCTACAATGAGCAGTTCTTC. The rearrangement joins TRBV12-3 or TRBV12-4 to TRBJ2-1; TRBD2 is a possible D gene (7 bases). The V gene lost 1 base and the J gene lost 2 bases, with 9 bases spanning the gap. CDR3 length: 15 amino acids.

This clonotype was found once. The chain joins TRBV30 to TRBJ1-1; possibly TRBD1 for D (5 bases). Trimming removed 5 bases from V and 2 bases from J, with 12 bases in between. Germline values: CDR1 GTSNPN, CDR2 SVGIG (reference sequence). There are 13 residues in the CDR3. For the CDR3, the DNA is TGTGCCTGGGGAGGGGTTACAAACACTGAAGCTTTCTTT. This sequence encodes CAWGGVTNTEAFF.

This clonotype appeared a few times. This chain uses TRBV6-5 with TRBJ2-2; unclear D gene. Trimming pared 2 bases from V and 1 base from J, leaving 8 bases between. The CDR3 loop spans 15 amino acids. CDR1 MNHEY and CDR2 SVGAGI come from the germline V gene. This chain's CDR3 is CASSYGPENTGELFF. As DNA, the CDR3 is TGTGCCAGCAGTTACGGCCCTGAGAACACCGGGGAGCTGTTTTTT.

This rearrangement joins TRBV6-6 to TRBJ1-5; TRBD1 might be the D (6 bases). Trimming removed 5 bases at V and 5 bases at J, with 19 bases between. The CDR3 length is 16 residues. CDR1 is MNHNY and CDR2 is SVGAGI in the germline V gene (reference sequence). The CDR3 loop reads CASSQRAGGRHQPQHF. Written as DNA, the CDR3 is TGTGCCAGCAGTCAGAGGGCGGGGGGGCGACATCAGCCCCAGCATTTT.

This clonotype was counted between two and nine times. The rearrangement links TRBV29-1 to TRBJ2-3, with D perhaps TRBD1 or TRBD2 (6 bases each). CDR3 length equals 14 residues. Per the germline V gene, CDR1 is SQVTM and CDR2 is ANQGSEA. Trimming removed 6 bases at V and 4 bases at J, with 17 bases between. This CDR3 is CSVLQGLEADTQYF. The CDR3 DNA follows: TGCAGCGTCCTACAGGGACTGGAGGCAGATACGCAGTATTTT.

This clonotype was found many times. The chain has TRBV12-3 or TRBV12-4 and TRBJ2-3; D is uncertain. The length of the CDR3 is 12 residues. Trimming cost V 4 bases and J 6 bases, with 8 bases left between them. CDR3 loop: CASSSLGDTQYF. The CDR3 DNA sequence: TGTGCCAGCAGTTCCCTCGGCGATACGCAGTATTTT.

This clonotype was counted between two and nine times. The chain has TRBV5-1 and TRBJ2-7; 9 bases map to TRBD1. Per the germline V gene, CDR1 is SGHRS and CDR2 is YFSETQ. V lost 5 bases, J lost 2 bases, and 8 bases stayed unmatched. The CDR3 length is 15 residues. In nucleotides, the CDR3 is TGCGCCAGCAGATTAGGAACAGGGGGCCCCTACGAGCAGTACTTC. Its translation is CASRLGTGGPYEQYF. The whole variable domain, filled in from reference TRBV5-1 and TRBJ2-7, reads KAGVTQTPRYLIKTRGQQVTLSCSPISGHRSVSWYQQTPGQGLQFLFEYFSETQRNKGNFPGRFSGRQFSNSRSEMNVSTLELGDSALYLCASRLGTGGPYEQYFGPGTRLTVT.

CDR3 loop: CASSFFNTEAFF. The CDR3 bases are TGTGCCAGCAGCTTTTTCAACACTGAAGCTTTCTTT. The chain combines TRBV7-2 with TRBJ1-1, with D uncertain. The V gene's germline CDR1 is SGHTA and CDR2 FQGNSA. The CDR3 totals 12 residues. The V end lost 3 bases, the J end lost 2 bases, and 4 bases lay between the germline ends.

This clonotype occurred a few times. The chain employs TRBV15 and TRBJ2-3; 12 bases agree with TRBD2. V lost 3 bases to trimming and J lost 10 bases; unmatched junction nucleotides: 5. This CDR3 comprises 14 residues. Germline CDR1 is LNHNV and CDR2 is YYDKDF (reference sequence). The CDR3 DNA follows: TGTGCCACCAGCAGGGCTAGCGGGGGGGCTCCGCAGTATTTT. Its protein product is CATSRASGGAPQYF.

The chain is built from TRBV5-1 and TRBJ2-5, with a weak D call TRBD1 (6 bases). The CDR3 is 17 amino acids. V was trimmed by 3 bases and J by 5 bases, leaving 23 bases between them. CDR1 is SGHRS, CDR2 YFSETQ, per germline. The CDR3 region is CASSSRIQGKSVETQYF. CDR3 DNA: TGCGCCAGCAGCTCGCGGATACAGGGAAAGTCGGTCGAGACCCAGTACTTC.

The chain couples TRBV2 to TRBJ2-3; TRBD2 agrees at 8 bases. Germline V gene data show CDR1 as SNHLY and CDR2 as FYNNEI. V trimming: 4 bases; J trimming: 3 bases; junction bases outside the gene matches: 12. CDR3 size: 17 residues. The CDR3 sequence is CASSGQRESGGTDTQYF. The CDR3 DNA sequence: TGTGCCAGCAGTGGCCAGCGGGAGTCTGGTGGGACAGATACGCAGTATTTT.

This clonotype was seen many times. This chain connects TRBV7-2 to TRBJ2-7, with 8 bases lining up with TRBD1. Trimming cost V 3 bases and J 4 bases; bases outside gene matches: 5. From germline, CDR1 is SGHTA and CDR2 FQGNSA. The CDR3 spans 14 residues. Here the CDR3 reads CASSLDRAIYEQYF. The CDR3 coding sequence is TGTGCCAGCAGCTTGGACAGGGCGATATACGAGCAGTACTTC.

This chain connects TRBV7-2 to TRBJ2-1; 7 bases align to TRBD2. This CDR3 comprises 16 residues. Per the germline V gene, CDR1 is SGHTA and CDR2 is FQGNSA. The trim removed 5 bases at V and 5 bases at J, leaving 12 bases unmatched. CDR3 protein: CASSTRASGSHNEQFF. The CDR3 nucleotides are TGTGCCAGCAGCACTCGGGCTAGCGGAAGTCACAATGAGCAGTTCTTC.

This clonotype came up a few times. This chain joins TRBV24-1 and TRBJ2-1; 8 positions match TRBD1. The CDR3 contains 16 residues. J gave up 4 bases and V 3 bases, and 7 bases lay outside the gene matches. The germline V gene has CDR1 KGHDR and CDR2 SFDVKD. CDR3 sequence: CATSDTGTGLYNEQFF. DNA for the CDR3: TGTGCCACCAGTGATACCGGGACAGGATTATACAATGAGCAGTTCTTC.

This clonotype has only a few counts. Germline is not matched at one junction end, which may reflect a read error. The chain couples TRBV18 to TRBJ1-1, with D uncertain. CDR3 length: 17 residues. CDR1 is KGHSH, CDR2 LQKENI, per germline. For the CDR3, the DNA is TGTGCCAGCACACCAGTATTATACGGGTCGGGAATCACTGAAGCTTTCTTT. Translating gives CASTPVLYGSGITEAFF.

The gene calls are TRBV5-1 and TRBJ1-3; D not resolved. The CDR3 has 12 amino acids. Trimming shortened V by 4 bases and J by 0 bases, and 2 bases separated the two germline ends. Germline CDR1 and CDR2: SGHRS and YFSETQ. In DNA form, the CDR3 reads TGCGCCAGCAGCAACTCTGGAAACACCATATATTTT. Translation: CASSNSGNTIYF.

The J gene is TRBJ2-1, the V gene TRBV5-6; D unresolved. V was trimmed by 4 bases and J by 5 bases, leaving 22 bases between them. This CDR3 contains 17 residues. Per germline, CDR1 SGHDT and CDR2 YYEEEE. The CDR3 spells CASSPRLATWRDNEQFF. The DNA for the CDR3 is TGTGCCAGCAGCCCCCGGCTGGCAACATGGAGAGACAATGAGCAGTTCTTC.

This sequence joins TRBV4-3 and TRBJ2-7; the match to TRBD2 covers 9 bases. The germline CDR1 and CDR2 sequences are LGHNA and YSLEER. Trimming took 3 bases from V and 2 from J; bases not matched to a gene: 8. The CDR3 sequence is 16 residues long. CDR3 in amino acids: CASSQSGVAGAYEQYF. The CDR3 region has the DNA TGCGCCAGCAGCCAGTCAGGGGTAGCGGGAGCCTACGAGCAGTACTTC.

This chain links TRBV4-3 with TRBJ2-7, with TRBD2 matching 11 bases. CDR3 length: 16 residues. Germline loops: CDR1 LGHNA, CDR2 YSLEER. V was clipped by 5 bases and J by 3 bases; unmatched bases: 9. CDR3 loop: CASSSQGTSGNYEQYF. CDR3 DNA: TGCGCCAGCAGCTCACAAGGGACTAGCGGAAACTACGAGCAGTACTTC.

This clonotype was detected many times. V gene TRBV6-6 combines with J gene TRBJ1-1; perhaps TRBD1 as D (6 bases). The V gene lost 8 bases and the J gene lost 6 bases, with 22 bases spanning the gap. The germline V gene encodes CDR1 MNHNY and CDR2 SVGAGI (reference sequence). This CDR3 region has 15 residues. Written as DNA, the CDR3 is TGTGCCAGCCACGATGGACCGGGACAAATGGCTGAAGCTTTCTTT. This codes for CASHDGPGQMAEAFF.

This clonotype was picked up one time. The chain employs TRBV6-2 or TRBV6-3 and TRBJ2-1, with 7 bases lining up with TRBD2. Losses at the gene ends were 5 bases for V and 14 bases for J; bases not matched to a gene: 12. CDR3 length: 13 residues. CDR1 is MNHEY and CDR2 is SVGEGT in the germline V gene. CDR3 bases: TGTGCCAGCAGTCACGGGATGGCGGGAGTCGAGTTCTTC. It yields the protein CASSHGMAGVEFF.

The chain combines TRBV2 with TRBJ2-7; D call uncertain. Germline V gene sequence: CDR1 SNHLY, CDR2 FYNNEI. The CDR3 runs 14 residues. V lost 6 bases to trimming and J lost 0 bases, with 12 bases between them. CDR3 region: CASRDARSSYEQYF. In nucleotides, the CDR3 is TGTGCCAGCAGGGATGCTAGGAGCTCCTACGAGCAGTACTTC.

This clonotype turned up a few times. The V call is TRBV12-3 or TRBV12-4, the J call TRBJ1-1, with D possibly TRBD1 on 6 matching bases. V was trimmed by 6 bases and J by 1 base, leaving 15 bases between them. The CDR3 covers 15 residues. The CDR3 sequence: CASRLAGVGNTEAFF. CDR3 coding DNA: TGTGCCAGCAGGCTTGCAGGGGTAGGGAACACTGAAGCTTTCTTT.

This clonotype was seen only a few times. The DNA of the CDR3 is TGCGCCAGCAGCCAAGAGCGGGAGGGGCAGTTCTTC. Translation gives CASSQEREGQFF. The J gene is TRBJ2-1, the V gene TRBV4-3; 9 nucleotides align to TRBD2. The CDR3 is 12 residues long. Germline V CDR1 and CDR2: LGHNA, YSLEER. J lost 12 bases, V lost 0 bases, and 0 bases had no gene match.

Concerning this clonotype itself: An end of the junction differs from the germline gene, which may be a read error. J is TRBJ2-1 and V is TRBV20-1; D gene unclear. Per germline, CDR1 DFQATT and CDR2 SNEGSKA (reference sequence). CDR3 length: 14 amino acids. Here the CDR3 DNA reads TGCAGTGCTAGAGAGTCCCCCTCCTTCAATGAGCAGTTCTTC. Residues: CSARESPSFNEQFF.

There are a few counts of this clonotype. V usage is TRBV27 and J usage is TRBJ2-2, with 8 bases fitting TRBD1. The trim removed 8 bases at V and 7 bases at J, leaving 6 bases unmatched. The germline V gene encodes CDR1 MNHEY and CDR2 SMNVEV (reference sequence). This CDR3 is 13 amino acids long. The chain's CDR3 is CASGARGRGELFF. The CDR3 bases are TGTGCCAGCGGCGCCAGGGGGCGCGGGGAGCTGTTTTTT.

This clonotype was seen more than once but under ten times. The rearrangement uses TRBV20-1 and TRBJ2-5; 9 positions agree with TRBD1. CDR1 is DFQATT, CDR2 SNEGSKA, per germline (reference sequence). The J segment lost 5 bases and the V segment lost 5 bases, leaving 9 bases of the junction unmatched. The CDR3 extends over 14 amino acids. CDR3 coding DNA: TGCAGTGCTCCTAGACAGGGGGAAAGGGAGACCCAGTACTTC. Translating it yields CSAPRQGERETQYF.

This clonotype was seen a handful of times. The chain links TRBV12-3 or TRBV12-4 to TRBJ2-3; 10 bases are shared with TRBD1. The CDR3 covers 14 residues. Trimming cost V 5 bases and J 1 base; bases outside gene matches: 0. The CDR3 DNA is TGTGCCAGCAGTGGACAGGGGGGCACAGATACGCAGTATTTT. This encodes CASSGQGGTDTQYF.

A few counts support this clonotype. The CDR3 DNA reads TGCAGTGCCAGGGGCCGCGAACGCGCCACTGAAGCTTTCTTT. Translating it yields CSARGRERATEAFF. The chain uses TRBV20-1 and TRBJ1-1; TRBD1 might be the D (6 bases). The CDR3 sequence is 14 residues long. Germline V lookup: CDR1 DFQATT, CDR2 SNEGSKA (reference sequence). V was trimmed by 6 bases and J by 4 bases, leaving 18 bases between them.